Below, one T cell receptor beta chain is given with its context. The source of the sample is a study of blood T cell repertoires in COVID-19. Across the whole study: The samples span acute and convalescent COVID-19 from the United States, Italy and Spain. Nucleic acid was either cDNA or gDNA, and it came from T cells, B-cell-depleted T cells, or PBMCs.

CDR1 SGHVS and CDR2 FQNEAQ come from the germline V gene. The CDR3 sequence is 15 residues long. Trimming left V 1 base short and J 2 bases short, with 11 bases between. As originally analysed: Cell counts per sample came from amplifying reference gene primers. Here immunoSEQ multiplex PCR was the method, and the copy in TCRdb shows in-frame clones only, minus some. The V and J calls and clone size were taken over from that table, and D and trimming were inferred from the DNA. Of approximately 170,000 clones listed, 70% to 90% are singletons. This clonotype originated in a man between 18 and 29 years old who had recovered from COVID-19. The chain is built from TRBV7-8 and TRBJ2-5; perhaps TRBD1 as D (6 bases). The source material was peripheral blood. This chain's CDR3 is CASSLVAGAQETQYF. The CDR3 DNA reads as TGTGCCAGCAGCTTAGTGGCAGGGGCACAAGAGACCCAGTACTTC. The entire variable domain, with the rest obtained from reference TRBV7-8 and TRBJ2-5, is as follows: GAGVSQSPRYKVAKRGQDVALRCDPISGHVSLFWYQQALGQGPEFLTYFQNEAQLDKSGLPSDRFFAERPEGSVSTLKIQRTQQEDSAVYLCASSLVAGAQETQYFGPGTRLLVL.